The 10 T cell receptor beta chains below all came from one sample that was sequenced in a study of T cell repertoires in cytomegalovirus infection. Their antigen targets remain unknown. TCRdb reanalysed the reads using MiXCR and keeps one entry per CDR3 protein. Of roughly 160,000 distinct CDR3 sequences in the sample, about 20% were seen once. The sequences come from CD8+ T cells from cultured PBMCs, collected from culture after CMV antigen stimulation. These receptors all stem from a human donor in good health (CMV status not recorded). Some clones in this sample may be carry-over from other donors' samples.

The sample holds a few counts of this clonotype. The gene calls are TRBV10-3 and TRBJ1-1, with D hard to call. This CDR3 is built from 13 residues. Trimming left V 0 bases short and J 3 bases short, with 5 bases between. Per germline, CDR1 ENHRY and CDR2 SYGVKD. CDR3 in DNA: TGTGCCATCAGTGAGTCGGGGTACACTGAAGCTTTCTTT. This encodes CAISESGYTEAFF.

The CDR3 reads CASSYGIMRTGRNYEQYF. CDR3 DNA: TGTGCCAGCAGTTACGGGATAATGCGGACAGGGCGTAACTACGAGCAGTACTTC. The chain employs TRBV6-2 or TRBV6-3 and TRBJ2-7, with TRBD1 identical over 8 bases. The CDR3 extends over 18 amino acids. The V and J ends lost 2 bases and 3 bases, in that order; junction bases with no gene match: 15. Per germline, CDR1 MNHEY and CDR2 SVGEGT.

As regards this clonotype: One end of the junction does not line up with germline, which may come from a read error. CDR3 in amino acids: CASRLGAYAGNTIYF. The CDR3 bases are TGTGCCAGCAGATTAGGAGCATATGCCGGAAACACCATATATTTT. The chain joins TRBV12-3 or TRBV12-4 to TRBJ1-3; D remains unclear. The CDR3 is 15 residues long.

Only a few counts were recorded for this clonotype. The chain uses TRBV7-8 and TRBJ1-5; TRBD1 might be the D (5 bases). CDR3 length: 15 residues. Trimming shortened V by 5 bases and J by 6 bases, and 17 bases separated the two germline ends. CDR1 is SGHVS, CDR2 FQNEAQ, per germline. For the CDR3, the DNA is TGTGCCAGCAGCGAGGAAACAGGATGGAGTCAGCCCCAGCATTTT. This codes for CASSEETGWSQPQHF.

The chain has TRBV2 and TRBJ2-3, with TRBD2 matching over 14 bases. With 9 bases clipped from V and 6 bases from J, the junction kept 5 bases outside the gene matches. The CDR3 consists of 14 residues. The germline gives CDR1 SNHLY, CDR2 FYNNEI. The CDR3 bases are TGTGCCAGTAGGACTAGCGGGGGGATGGATACGCAGTATTTT. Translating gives CASRTSGGMDTQYF.

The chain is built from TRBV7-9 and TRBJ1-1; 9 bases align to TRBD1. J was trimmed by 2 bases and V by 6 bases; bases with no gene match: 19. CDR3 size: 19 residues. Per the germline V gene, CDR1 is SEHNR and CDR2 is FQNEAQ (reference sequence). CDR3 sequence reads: CASRLPLGTGLKHNTEAFF. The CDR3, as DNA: TGTGCCAGCAGACTCCCACTTGGGACAGGGCTCAAACACAACACTGAAGCTTTCTTT.

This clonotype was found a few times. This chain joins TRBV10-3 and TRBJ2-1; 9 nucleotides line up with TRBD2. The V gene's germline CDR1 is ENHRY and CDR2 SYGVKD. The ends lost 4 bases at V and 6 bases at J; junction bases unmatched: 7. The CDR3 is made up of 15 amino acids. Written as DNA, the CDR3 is TGTGCCATCAGTGTTTGGCGGGGGGGACCCAATGAGCAGTTCTTC. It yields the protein CAISVWRGGPNEQFF.

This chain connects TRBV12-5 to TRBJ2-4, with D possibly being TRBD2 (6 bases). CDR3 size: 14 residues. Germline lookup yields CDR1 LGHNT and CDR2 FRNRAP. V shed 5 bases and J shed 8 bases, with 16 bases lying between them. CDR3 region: CASGVNLARDIQYF. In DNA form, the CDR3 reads TGTGCTAGTGGTGTAAACCTAGCGAGGGACATTCAGTACTTC.

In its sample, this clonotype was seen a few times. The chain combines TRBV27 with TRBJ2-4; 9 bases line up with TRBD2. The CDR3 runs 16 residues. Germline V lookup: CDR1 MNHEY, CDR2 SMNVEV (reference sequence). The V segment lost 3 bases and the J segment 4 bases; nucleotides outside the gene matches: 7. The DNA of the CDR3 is TGTGCCAGCAGTTTTCTGAGCGGGGGGCGAAAAAACATTCAGTACTTC. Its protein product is CASSFLSGGRKNIQYF.

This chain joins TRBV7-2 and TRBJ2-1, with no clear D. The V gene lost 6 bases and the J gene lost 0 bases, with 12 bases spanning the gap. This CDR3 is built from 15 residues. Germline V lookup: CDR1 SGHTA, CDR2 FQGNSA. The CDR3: CASRLGPSSYNEQFF. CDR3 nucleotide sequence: TGTGCCAGCAGACTCGGCCCCAGCTCCTACAATGAGCAGTTCTTC.